This TCR beta chain was recorded in a study of control samples from healthy donors and cancer patients (dated by TCRdb to about 2020). Measured from the cysteine to the phenylalanine, the CDR3 is 18 residues long. Only the CDR3 DNA is retained, 54 bases long and in frame from the first base. Looking up the germline V gene yields CDR1 SGHVS and CDR2 FNYEAQ. V and J are trimmed by 2 bases and 2 bases, and the gene matches miss 10 bases of the junction. This clone was seen only a few times. Which antigen it targets is not known. Base quality data are lacking; no much larger clone is found one base away. The library relied on the immunoSEQ multiplex PCR assay. The clones in this table, taken by TCRdb from immuneACCESS, are in-frame only. Not every clone is retained; where verified, under half of the shortfall comes from an unresolved V gene, and the cause of the rest is unknown. In all, the sample holds over 85,000 clones, and approximately 84% of those were seen once. Roughly 39% of the sample is taken by the ten largest.

The TCR originated in a man in his 70s with lung cancer. The sequence joins TRBV7-6 to TRBJ2-1; 9 middle bases align to TRBD2. Sequenced material: PBMCs. The CDR3 region reads CASSLTTSQRGAYNEQFF. The sequenced DNA: TGTGCCAGCAGCTTAACGACTTCCCAGCGGGGGGCCTACAATGAGCAGTTCTTC.